This paragraph reports one TCR beta chain. This entry belongs to a study of tumor-infiltrating lymphocytes in primary liver carcinoma. Starting material of 400 to 600 ng total RNA yielded TCR beta cDNA via a constant-region primer. What produced the TCR beta libraries was three nested multiplex PCR rounds using slightly modified ARM-PCR. TRBV1-TRBV30 forward and Cbeta reverse primers drove the first two roughly 10-cycle rounds. TCRdb analysed the multiplex PCR reads with MiXCR anew, one entry per CDR3 protein. This sample has some 55,000 distinct CDR3 sequences, with about 68% found just once. RNA and DNA were co-extracted from approximately 20-30 mg of unsorted bulk tissue. From germline, CDR1 is LGHNA and CDR2 YNFKEQ. Trimming removed 5 bases from V and 5 bases from J, with 19 bases in between. The CDR3 has 16 residues.

The sequenced sample was liver tumor tissue from sampling region 2. Stated subset: tumor region T2, inferior pole. This chain joins TRBV4-2 and TRBJ1-5; D gene unclear. The origin of this receptor is a man in his forties with primary liver carcinoma and hepatitis B virus infection. The CDR3 DNA sequence: TGTGCCAGCAGCACCCGGATAGGAGACCTCGATCAGCCCCAGCATTTT. It codes for CASSTRIGDLDQPQHF.